Listed below are T cell receptor beta chains from one sample, sequenced in a study of T cell clones after liver transplantation. Method: immunoSEQ multiplex PCR; TCRdb's copy keeps in-frame clones and lacks some. The sample shows 49,000 or so clones, more than 65% of them seen only once. The input for sequencing was CD4+ T cells from blood, taken roughly 56 months after liver transplant. The source of these receptors is a human patient who received a liver transplant. Some T cells may be graft donor cells. Each CDR3 is given with its conserved first and last residue. Fields, in order: clone size, V gene, CDR3 protein. Expanded clones are given a class, and other clones once, few, many or no size at all.

clone_size: few
v_call: TRBV28
cdr3_aa: CASYSGTPNYGYTF

clone_size: NA
v_call: TRBV11-2
cdr3_aa: CASSLDVGPGDTQYF

clone_size: NA
v_call: TRBV30
cdr3_aa: CAWRRTAWNTEAFF

clone_size: NA
v_call: TRBV7-2
cdr3_aa: CASRARGWGDTQYF

clone_size: NA
v_call: TRBV6-5
cdr3_aa: CASRTGTGSNQPQHF

clone_size: NA
v_call: TRBV5-5
cdr3_aa: CASSARDTNTGELFF

clone_size: NA
v_call: TRBV27
cdr3_aa: CASSLLGGGTGTGRGYTF

clone_size: NA
v_call: TRBV28
cdr3_aa: CASRGTPSSYNEQFF

clone_size: NA
v_call: TRBV7-9
cdr3_aa: CASSLGQGGPNEQFF

clone_size: NA
v_call: TRBV10-3
cdr3_aa: CAITGQGLSITLRQNSGNTIYF

clone_size: medium-sized
v_call: TRBV6-1
cdr3_aa: CASSQRNNYEQYF

clone_size: NA
v_call: TRBV2
cdr3_aa: CASTERGDDEKLFF

clone_size: NA
v_call: TRBV2
cdr3_aa: CASRILAGDSNEQFF

clone_size: NA
v_call: TRBV9
cdr3_aa: CASSLQGTIYNEQFF

clone_size: NA
v_call: TRBV4-1
cdr3_aa: CASSQEAGTPEAFF

clone_size: NA
v_call: TRBV6-5
cdr3_aa: CASSDRVVYEQYF

clone_size: NA
v_call: TRBV28
cdr3_aa: CASSGGVYSTYEQYF

clone_size: many
v_call: TRBV5-1
cdr3_aa: CASSLPTGDNSGNTIYF

clone_size: NA
v_call: TRBV27
cdr3_aa: CASGRRGDYEQYF

clone_size: NA
v_call: TRBV2
cdr3_aa: CASKDGYNQPQHF